Presented here are 2 T cell receptor beta chains from one specimen sequenced in a study of blood T cell repertoires in COVID-19. Sequencing used immunoSEQ multiplex PCR; TCRdb keeps in-frame clones, though not all of them. The sample gives about 330,000 clones, 70% to 90% of which show up once; under 11% is in the top ten. The sequenced sample was PBMCs or T cells enriched from blood (not recorded which). Every receptor here comes from a woman aged 18-30 years who had recovered from COVID-19.

A remark on this clone: Different DNA sequences within this sample yield the same CDR3. The chain employs TRBV11-2 and TRBJ2-5; D uncertain. Per the germline V gene, CDR1 is SGHAT and CDR2 is FQNNGV. V lost 4 bases, J lost 2 bases, and 2 bases lay in between. The CDR3 extends over 11 amino acids. CDR3 sequence: CASSSQETQYF. As DNA, the CDR3 is TGTGCCAGCAGCTCACAAGAGACCCAGTACTTC.

The rearrangement links TRBV10-3 to TRBJ2-3; TRBD1 agrees at 11 bases. Per germline, CDR1 ENHRY and CDR2 SYGVKD. V lost 2 bases to trimming and J lost 2 bases; unmatched junction nucleotides: 0. The CDR3 runs 15 residues. The CDR3 DNA sequence: TGTGCCATCAGTGAGGGACAGGGGGCCACAGATACGCAGTATTTT. This encodes CAISEGQGATDTQYF.